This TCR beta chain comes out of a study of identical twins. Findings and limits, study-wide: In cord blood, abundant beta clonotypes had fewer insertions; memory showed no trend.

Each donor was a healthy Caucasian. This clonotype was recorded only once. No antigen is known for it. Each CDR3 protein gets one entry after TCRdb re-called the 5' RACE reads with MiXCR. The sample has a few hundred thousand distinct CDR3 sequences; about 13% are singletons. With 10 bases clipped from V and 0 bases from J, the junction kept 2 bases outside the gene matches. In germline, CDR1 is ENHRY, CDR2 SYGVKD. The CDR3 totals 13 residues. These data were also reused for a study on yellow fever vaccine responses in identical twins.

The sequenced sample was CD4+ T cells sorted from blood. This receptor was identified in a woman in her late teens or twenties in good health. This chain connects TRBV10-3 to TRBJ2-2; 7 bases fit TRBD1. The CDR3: CATGTANTGELFF. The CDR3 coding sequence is TGTGCCACCGGGACAGCGAACACCGGGGAGCTGTTTTTT.